The rows below give T cell receptor beta chains drawn from one sample of a study of blood T cell repertoires in COVID-19. Here immunoSEQ multiplex PCR was the method, and the copy in TCRdb shows in-frame clones only, minus some. Of 150,000 to 180,000 clones listed, roughly nine tenths are singletons. Sequencing was carried out using peripheral blood. Receptor source: a man in his fifties or sixties with acute or convalescent COVID-19. Both conserved end residues are part of each CDR3. A D gene is named only where the DNA matches it firmly. Clone size is shown for a subset of rows, as once, few, many or a class of expanded clone.

clone_size j_call v_call d_call cdr3_nt cdr3_aa
NA TRBJ1-2 TRBV4-3 NA TGCGCCAGCAGCCAAGAACCCCCAGGGAACTATGGCTACACCTTC CASSQEPPGNYGYTF
NA TRBJ1-2 TRBV19 NA TGTGCCAGTAGTATAGACGTCCCGGGCTATGGCTACACCTTC CASSIDVPGYGYTF
few TRBJ2-7 TRBV5-1 TRBD2 TGCGCCAGCAGCTTGACTAGCGGGACGTCCTACGAGCAGTACTTC CASSLTSGTSYEQYF
NA TRBJ1-2 TRBV27 TRBD1 TGTGCCAGCAGTCCCGACAGGGGCACTACCCCCTATGGCTACACCTTC CASSPDRGTTPYGYTF
NA TRBJ1-5 TRBV12-3/TRBV12-4 NA TGTGCCAGCCAAGGAGATGGCAATCAGCCCCAGCATTTT CASQGDGNQPQHF
once TRBJ1-2 TRBV4-1 NA TGCGCCAGCAGCCAAGGCGGGGGGAGAGGGGGCTACACCTTC CASSQGGGRGGYTF
NA TRBJ2-1 TRBV5-1 NA TGCGCCAGCAGCTTCGGCGGGGGCCTCTACAATGAGCAGTTCTTC CASSFGGGLYNEQFF
NA TRBJ2-7 TRBV18 TRBD1 TGTGCCAGCTCAACCGGACAGGGAGGTTCCTACGAGCAGTACTTC CASSTGQGGSYEQYF
NA TRBJ1-5 TRBV6-5 TRBD1 TGTGCCAGCAGTTTACCGGGACAGGGAGTTCAGCCCCAGCATTTT CASSLPGQGVQPQHF
NA TRBJ2-7 TRBV9 TRBD2 TGTGCCAGCAGCGTAGAGGGGACTAGCCTCTACGAGCAGTACTTC CASSVEGTSLYEQYF